This T cell receptor beta chain is drawn from a study of identical twins. Broader study findings: Weaker excess twin sharing was seen among beta out-of-frame sequences. Researchers caution that invariant MAIT and iNKT cells could partly confound zero-insertion analyses.

The cDNA had a unique molecular identifier and a template-switch universal primer site. TCRdb re-called the 5' RACE reads with MiXCR, one entry per CDR3 protein. The sample lists 250,000 to 350,000 distinct CDR3 sequences, roughly 9.8% occurring once. In its sample, this clonotype was seen a few times. Its matching antigen is unknown. Trimming stripped 0 bases from V and 0 bases from J, with 15 bases between. Germline V lookup: CDR1 DFQATT, CDR2 SNEGSKA (reference sequence). The CDR3 loop spans 17 amino acids. These data also formed part of another study, on yellow fever vaccine responses in identical twins.

What was sequenced was CD8+ T cells sorted from blood. The rearrangement links TRBV20-1 to TRBJ1-5; D is possibly TRBD1 (5 bases). This receptor was taken from a woman aged 18-29 years in good health. The chain's CDR3 is CSARDGAPGGSNQPQHF. CDR3 nucleotides: TGCAGTGCTAGAGATGGAGCCCCGGGGGGTAGCAATCAGCCCCAGCATTTT.